The text below deals with one T cell receptor beta chain. Participants with HIV, all of them, were treated in the United States. Prior to DNA extraction, the samples held about 0.9-11 million cryopreserved PBMC. CDR3 length: 15 amino acids. Germline CDR1 and CDR2: SGHRS and YFSETQ. V lost 2 bases and J lost 0, with 11 bases in between. Run at survey level, the immunoSEQ assay was version v3.0. The assay was immunoSEQ multiplex PCR, and TCRdb's table has in-frame clones only and misses some. Seen here are 38,000 or so clones, over 75% observed once, and the top ten hold about 5%. The data derive from a study of long-term antiretroviral therapy in people with HIV.

This sequence was found in a man between 18 and 29 years old with HIV. This rearrangement joins TRBV5-1 to TRBJ1-2; TRBD1 might be the D (5 bases). The sequencing here drew on unsorted PBMCs, taken 1.5 years after starting antiretroviral therapy. CDR3: CASSFSGTTNYGYTF. CDR3 DNA: TGCGCCAGCAGCTTTTCGGGGACGACTAACTATGGCTACACCTTC.